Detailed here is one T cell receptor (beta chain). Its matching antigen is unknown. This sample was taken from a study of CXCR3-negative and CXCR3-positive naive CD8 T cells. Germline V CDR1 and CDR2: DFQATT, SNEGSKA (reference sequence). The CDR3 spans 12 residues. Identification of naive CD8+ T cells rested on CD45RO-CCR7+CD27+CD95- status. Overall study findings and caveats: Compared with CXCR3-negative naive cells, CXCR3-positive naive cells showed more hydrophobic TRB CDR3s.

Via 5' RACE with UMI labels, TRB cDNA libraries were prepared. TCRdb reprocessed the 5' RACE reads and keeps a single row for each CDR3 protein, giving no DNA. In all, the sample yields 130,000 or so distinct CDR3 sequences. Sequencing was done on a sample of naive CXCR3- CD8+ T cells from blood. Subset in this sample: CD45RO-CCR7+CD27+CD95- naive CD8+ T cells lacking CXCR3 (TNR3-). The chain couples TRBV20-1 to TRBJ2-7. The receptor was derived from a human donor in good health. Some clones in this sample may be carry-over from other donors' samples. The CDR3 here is CSARVETYEQYF.